These T cell receptor beta chains were read from a single sample in a study of response to subunit inactivated influenza vaccine. TCRdb reprocessed the RT-PCR reads via MiXCR and lists one record per CDR3 protein. This sample has about 190,000 distinct CDR3 sequences, with about 15% found just once. The sequences come from CD8+ T cells sorted from PBMCs, collected 5 to 6 days after vaccination. The receptors stem from a man in his fifties or sixties who received an inactivated influenza vaccine. Each CDR3 is given with its conserved first and last residue. A D gene is named only where the DNA matches it firmly. Not every row has a clone size; where given, it reads once, few, many or a size class.

v_gene	abundance	j_gene	d_gene	CDR3nt	CDR3aa
TRBV19	NA	TRBJ2-2	NA	TGTGCCACCCTGTTGGACACCGGGGAGCTGTTTTTT	CATLLDTGELFF
TRBV19	few	TRBJ2-7	TRBD1	TGTGCCAGTAGTTTTTCCTGGACAGGGGCCCACGAGCAGTACTTC	CASSFSWTGAHEQYF
TRBV20-1	few	TRBJ2-3	TRBD1	TGCAGTGCTAGTCGGACAGGGGGAAGCACAGATACGCAGTATTTT	CSASRTGGSTDTQYF
TRBV25-1	few	TRBJ2-1	NA	TGTGCCAGCAGTGAAATAGGGATAGGCAGAAACAATGAGCAGTTCTTC	CASSEIGIGRNNEQFF
TRBV29-1	many	TRBJ2-1	NA	TGCAGCGCATCGGGGACTTTCCTAGAGCAGTTCTTC	CSASGTFLEQFF
TRBV7-8	NA	TRBJ2-1	TRBD1	TGTGCCAGCAGCTACGGGACAGGGGGCGGGAATGAGCAGTTCTTC	CASSYGTGGGNEQFF
TRBV11-3	few	TRBJ2-1	TRBD1	TGTGCCAGCAGCCCGGGGACAGGGGGCATAGGTGAGCAGTTCTTC	CASSPGTGGIGEQFF
TRBV25-1	many	TRBJ2-7	NA	TGTGCCAGCAGTGAATATCCCGTCGGAGGGATCTACGAGCAGTACTTC	CASSEYPVGGIYEQYF
TRBV15	NA	TRBJ2-2	TRBD2	TGTGCCACCAGCAGAGGTTGGACTAGCGGGAGGAGTTCCGGGGAGCTGTTTTTT	CATSRGWTSGRSSGELFF
TRBV29-1	many	TRBJ2-5	NA	TGCAGCGTTCGACGTGAGACCCAGTACTTC	CSVRRETQYF
TRBV7-9	few	TRBJ2-7	NA	TGTGCCAGCAGCTTATCTGACGAGCAGTACTTC	CASSLSDEQYF
TRBV12-3/TRBV12-4	NA	TRBJ2-7	TRBD1	TGTGCCAGCAGTCTGGGATTCATGCCGGGACAGTGGCAGTACTTC	CASSLGFMPGQWQYF
TRBV6-2/TRBV6-3	few	TRBJ1-1	TRBD1	TGTGCCAGTAAGACAGGGGGGATCACTGAAGCTTTCTTT	CASKTGGITEAFF